One sample yielded the 27 T cell receptor beta chains listed below, sequenced in a study of blood T cells in healthy people across ages. Next came a second PCR, run for roughly 7 to 12 cycles, which used a sample-barcoded 5' primer along with a J-beta primer mix. TCRdb re-called the 5' RACE reads with MiXCR, one entry per CDR3 protein. Of some 1.7 million distinct CDR3 sequences in the sample, 25% to 30% were seen once. Sequences were obtained from blood. These receptors were obtained from a woman under 40 in good health.

V usage is TRBV3-1 and J usage is TRBJ1-6, with D hard to call. This CDR3 is 13 amino acids long. The germline V gene has CDR1 LGHDT and CDR2 YNNKEL (reference sequence). The ends were cut back, 3 bases at V and 11 bases at J, with 11 bases in the middle. The CDR3 spells CASSQEQRAPLHF. The CDR3 DNA reads as TGTGCCAGCAGCCAGGAACAGCGGGCACCCCTCCACTTT. The whole variable domain, filled in from reference TRBV3-1 and TRBJ1-6, reads DTAVSQTPKYLVTQMGNDKSIKCEQNLGHDTMYWYKQDSKKFLKIMFSYNNKELIINETVPNRFSPKSPDKAHLNLHINSLELGDSAVYFCASSQEQRAPLHFGNGTRLTVT.

This clonotype was recorded at least ten times. The chain employs TRBV3-1 and TRBJ2-3; D remains unclear. This CDR3 region has 12 residues. Germline CDR1 is LGHDT and CDR2 is YNNKEL (reference sequence). V was shortened by 4 bases and J by 3 bases, with 5 bases between the two germline ends. As DNA, the CDR3 is TGTGCCAGCAGCCGACAAACAGATACGCAGTATTTT. Residues: CASSRQTDTQYF.

This clonotype was seen a few times. The J gene is TRBJ2-1, the V gene TRBV12-3 or TRBV12-4; 10 positions match TRBD2. V lost 1 base and J lost 4; bases outside the gene matches: 10. The CDR3 covers 18 residues. CDR3 in amino acids: CASSLGTSGTGIYNEQFF. CDR3 coding DNA: TGTGCCAGCAGTTTAGGGACTAGCGGTACGGGCATTTACAATGAGCAGTTCTTC.

This chain joins TRBV6-1 and TRBJ2-3; no firm D call. The CDR3 sequence is 12 residues long. Germline V gene lookup returns CDR1 MNHNS and CDR2 SASEGT. With 6 bases removed from V and 4 bases from J, the gap between germline ends came to 8 bases. CDR3 protein: CASSMVADTQYF. The CDR3 DNA sequence: TGTGCCAGCAGCATGGTGGCAGATACGCAGTATTTT.

This clonotype has a single count. The rearrangement links TRBV5-1 to TRBJ1-4; tentative D call: TRBD1 (5 bases). This CDR3 comprises 17 residues. CDR1 is SGHRS, CDR2 YFSETQ, per germline. Trimming stripped 0 bases from V and 0 bases from J, with 12 bases between. The CDR3 DNA follows: TGCGCCAGCAGCTTGGTGGGACCGGGGGCAACTAATGAAAAACTGTTTTTT. It specifies CASSLVGPGATNEKLFF.

The chain links TRBV3-1 to TRBJ2-7; TRBD1 is a possible D gene (5 bases). This CDR3 contains 14 residues. Germline-derived CDR1 and CDR2 are LGHDT and YNNKEL (reference sequence). V was clipped by 1 base and J by 3 bases, with 10 bases between them. In DNA, the CDR3 is TGTGCCAGCAGCCAAGTTATAGGACACTACGAGCAGTACTTC. Translated: CASSQVIGHYEQYF.

This clonotype was counted only a few times. The J gene is TRBJ2-1, the V gene TRBV7-2, with 7 bases that match TRBD2. The CDR3 totals 15 residues. Germline assignment: CDR1 SGHTA and CDR2 FQGNSA. V was pared by 3 bases and J by 4 bases, with 6 bases of the junction left unmatched. CDR3 in amino acids: CASSFRSAGYNEQFF. The CDR3, as DNA: TGTGCCAGCAGCTTTCGCTCAGCGGGGTACAATGAGCAGTTCTTC.

The chain links TRBV30 to TRBJ1-5; no clear D gene. This CDR3 has 14 amino acids. The V gene lost 1 base and the J gene lost 6 bases, with 13 bases spanning the gap. Germline V gene lookup returns CDR1 GTSNPN and CDR2 SVGIG (reference sequence). The CDR3 DNA sequence: TGTGCCTGGAGTGGAACCGCAGCAGGTCAGCCCCAGCATTTT. This codes for CAWSGTAAGQPQHF.

In its sample, this clonotype was seen many times. The chain recombines TRBV20-1 with TRBJ2-1; a possible D gene is TRBD2 (6 bases). This CDR3 comprises 16 residues. Germline assignment: CDR1 DFQATT and CDR2 SNEGSKA (reference sequence). The V and J ends lost 4 bases and 2 bases respectively, with 18 bases between them. The CDR3 loop is CSAMEPLADAYNEQFF. The CDR3 DNA sequence: TGCAGTGCTATGGAACCCTTAGCGGATGCCTACAATGAGCAGTTCTTC.

This clonotype occurred a few times. The rearrangement uses TRBV5-1 and TRBJ2-1, with 9 bases matching TRBD2. Gene TRBJ2-7 matches the end of the DNA better, so the J call may be wrong. The germline CDR1 and CDR2 sequences are SGHRS and YFSETQ. CDR3 length: 15 residues. In nucleotides, the CDR3 is TGCGCCAGCAGCTTGGCTCTAGCGGGATACAATGAGCAGTACTTC. It is translated as CASSLALAGYNEQYF.

This chain joins TRBV20-1 and TRBJ1-1; no firm D call. The CDR3 covers 13 residues. V lost 5 bases and J lost 6, with 16 bases in between. Germline CDR1 is DFQATT and CDR2 is SNEGSKA (reference sequence). CDR3 residues: CSAGRTGPPEAFF. DNA for the CDR3: TGCAGTGCTGGACGGACGGGCCCGCCTGAAGCTTTCTTT.

This clonotype appeared many times. The chain combines TRBV28 with TRBJ1-2, with D unresolved. The CDR3 runs to 12 residues. The ends were cut back, 7 bases at V and 8 bases at J, with 14 bases in the middle. Germline lookup yields CDR1 MDHEN and CDR2 SYDVKM. The CDR3 coding sequence is TGTGCCAGCACCTCGTTGGGGTGGGGCTACACCTTC. Encoded protein: CASTSLGWGYTF.

This clonotype was observed many times. The chain has TRBV6-5 and TRBJ2-5; 8 bases map to TRBD2. From germline, CDR1 is MNHEY and CDR2 SVGAGI. J gave up 0 bases and V 2 bases, and 2 bases lay outside the gene matches. The length of the CDR3 is 15 residues. CDR3 residues: CASSYQRGNQETQYF. The CDR3 nucleotides read TGTGCCAGCAGTTACCAGCGGGGGAACCAAGAGACCCAGTACTTC.

The gene calls are TRBV6-2 or TRBV6-3 and TRBJ1-5, with D perhaps TRBD1 (5 bases). Trimming cost V 5 bases and J 0 bases, with 17 bases left between them. In germline, CDR1 is MNHEY, CDR2 SVGEGT. The CDR3 is 17 amino acids. The CDR3 reads CASSRSGTKYSNQPQHF. In DNA, the CDR3 is TGTGCCAGCAGTCGATCGGGGACGAAATATAGCAATCAGCCCCAGCATTTT.

This clonotype was seen repeatedly, ten times or more. V is TRBV27 and J is TRBJ2-5; TRBD2 aligns across 9 bases. Germline V gene lookup returns CDR1 MNHEY and CDR2 SMNVEV (reference sequence). This CDR3 region has 16 residues. Trimming took 0 bases from V and 5 from J; bases not matched to a gene: 7. In nucleotides, the CDR3 is TGTGCCAGCAGTTTATCCGCCGCGGGAGGGCGGGAGACCCAGTACTTC. Translated: CASSLSAAGGRETQYF.

A few counts support this clonotype. Relative to the germline gene, one junction end is altered; a read error may explain this. The V call is TRBV6-5, the J call TRBJ2-7, with D possibly matching TRBD2 (5 bases). CDR3 length equals 15 residues. Looked up from germline, CDR1 is MNHEY and CDR2 is SVGAGI. CDR3 region: CACRPEGASSYEQYF. As DNA, the CDR3 is TGTGCCTGCAGACCCGAGGGCGCTAGCTCCTACGAGCAGTACTTC.

CDR3 nucleotide sequence: TGTGCCACCAGTGACCCAAACAGGACTGAAAAACTGTTTTTT. Amino acids: CATSDPNRTEKLFF. The chain has TRBV24-1 and TRBJ1-4, with D perhaps TRBD1 (5 bases). Deletions cut 4 bases from V and 7 bases from J, with 12 bases between. Germline loops: CDR1 KGHDR, CDR2 SFDVKD. The CDR3 is made up of 14 amino acids.

Ten or more counts support this clonotype. The chain has TRBV7-9 and TRBJ1-6, with TRBD1 identical over 8 bases. CDR3 size: 15 residues. Losses at the gene ends were 6 bases for V and 6 bases for J; bases not matched to a gene: 7. The germline gives CDR1 SEHNR, CDR2 FQNEAQ (reference sequence). CDR3 nucleotide sequence: TGTGCCAGCAGATCTACAGGGGGTGTTAATTCACCCCTCCACTTT. This codes for CASRSTGGVNSPLHF.

There are many counts of this clonotype. This rearrangement joins TRBV7-2 to TRBJ2-7, with TRBD1 matching over 9 bases. Trimming removed 0 bases from V and 6 bases from J; junction bases left unmatched: 3. This CDR3 region has 14 residues. CDR1 is SGHTA and CDR2 is FQGNSA in the germline V gene. The CDR3 spells CASSLATGQGEQYF. For the CDR3, the DNA is TGTGCCAGCAGCTTAGCGACGGGACAGGGCGAGCAGTACTTC.

The table lists this clonotype with a few counts. This chain uses TRBV7-6 with TRBJ2-3; TRBD2 is a possible D gene (6 bases). The CDR3 length is 15 residues. V gave up 2 bases and J gave up 1 base, with 10 bases separating them. The germline gives CDR1 SGHVS, CDR2 FNYEAQ. This CDR3 is CASSLRASGTDTQYF. For the CDR3, the DNA is TGTGCCAGCAGCTTAAGGGCTAGCGGCACAGATACGCAGTATTTT.

V usage is TRBV5-1 and J usage is TRBJ2-5, with 10 bases that match TRBD2. The junction had 10 bases not matched to a gene; V was cut back by 0 bases and J by 11 bases. The CDR3 runs 15 residues. Germline V lookup: CDR1 SGHRS, CDR2 YFSETQ. The CDR3 DNA reads as TGCGCCAGCAGCTTGGAGAGCGGGAGGGCCGTTGAGCAGTACTTC. This sequence encodes CASSLESGRAVEQYF. Together with reference TRBV5-1 and TRBJ2-5, the CDR3 gives the full variable domain: KAGVTQTPRYLIKTRGQQVTLSCSPISGHRSVSWYQQTPGQGLQFLFEYFSETQRNKGNFPGRFSGRQFSNSRSEMNVSTLELGDSALYLCASSLESGRAVEQYFGPGTRLLVL.

This clonotype occurred a few times. The V gene is TRBV3-1, the J gene TRBJ1-2; D is undetermined. Trimming cost V 0 bases and J 4 bases, with 18 bases left between them. Germline CDR1 reads LGHDT; CDR2 reads YNNKEL (reference sequence). CDR3 size: 17 residues. The CDR3, as DNA: TGTGCCAGCAGCCAAGAGCGGCGATCTACAGCTCGCTATGGCTACACCTTC. Its translation: CASSQERRSTARYGYTF.

Note on this clonotype: It may be a read error: a sequence one base away is much more abundant. V gene TRBV20-1 combines with J gene TRBJ2-1, with 10 bases lining up with TRBD1. Germline-derived CDR1 and CDR2 are DFQATT and SNEGSKA (reference sequence). Losses at the gene ends were 5 bases for V and 7 bases for J; bases not matched to a gene: 14. The CDR3 length is 16 residues. The DNA of the CDR3 is TGCAGTGCTGGCAGAGCCGACGGGACAGGGGTGAATGAGCAGTTCTTC. Encoded protein: CSAGRADGTGVNEQFF.

This clonotype was counted many times. The chain carries TRBV12-3 or TRBV12-4 and TRBJ2-7; possibly TRBD1 for D (5 bases). The CDR3 sequence is 15 residues long. Trimming cost V 6 bases and J 0 bases, with 15 bases left between them. In nucleotides, the CDR3 is TGTGCCAGCAGCCTGACAGCATCTTTCTCCTACGAGCAGTACTTC. This gives the protein CASSLTASFSYEQYF.

This clonotype has at least ten counts. V and J are TRBV20-1 and TRBJ2-1, with a possible D match to TRBD2 (5 bases). Trimming removed 1 base at V and 2 bases at J, with 15 bases between. This CDR3 comprises 16 residues. Germline CDR1 and CDR2: DFQATT and SNEGSKA (reference sequence). The CDR3 region has the DNA TGCAGTGCTAGAGGTACAAGCGGAGACACCTACAATGAGCAGTTCTTC. It is translated as CSARGTSGDTYNEQFF.

This clonotype was picked up a small number of times. The chain combines TRBV20-1 with TRBJ1-2; D is unresolved. Germline-derived CDR1 and CDR2 are DFQATT and SNEGSKA (reference sequence). V lost 7 bases, J lost 6 bases, and 15 bases lay in between. The CDR3 has 12 amino acids. The CDR3 DNA sequence: TGCAGTGGGTTGTGGGAAGGAAATGGCTACACCTTC. Its protein product is CSGLWEGNGYTF.

This clonotype was observed many times. This chain uses TRBV29-1 with TRBJ2-7; D may be TRBD1 or TRBD2 (5 bases each). Germline assignment: CDR1 SQVTM and CDR2 ANQGSEA. CDR3 length: 14 amino acids. The germline V and J ends were trimmed by 4 bases and 5 bases, with 18 bases remaining between them. The CDR3 DNA sequence: TGCAGCGTTGGCGCCTCAGGGAGTCAGGACGAGCAGTACTTC. Protein sequence: CSVGASGSQDEQYF.